This entry describes one T cell receptor beta chain. This clone was seen just once. No antigen is known for it. Base qualities are not provided; no much larger clone lies one nucleotide away. The data originate from a study of cytomegalovirus exposure and HLA in healthy donors (dated by TCRdb to about 2017). Background for the entire study: According to a later analysis, one platform produced both the roughly 110 validation repertoires and the 730 or so repertoires of the first cohort. The study aimed to test whether signatures of past pathogen exposure could be identified by cataloging public T cell receptors. Along with the roughly 670-subject first cohort, a separate validation cohort of over a hundred different subjects was used. High-throughput TCR immunosequencing, statistical association of individual TCRs with disease status, and machine learning were combined to predict cytomegalovirus infection status. Study-level results and caveats: The validation cohort had no HLA typing available for a later analysis, so co-occurrence within that cohort was assessed over all 120 or so repertoires. In a later analysis, TCRs clustered in the first cohort were found to also tend to co-occur in the 120 validation repertoires, with approximately 94% of cluster scores above 0. Across donors, most TCR sequences were observed very rarely, whereas some public TCRs were present in many individuals. Three of the identified cytomegalovirus-associated TCR beta chains were confirmed in vitro to be specific for cytomegalovirus antigens. The classifier was reported to diagnose cytomegalovirus status with high specificity and sensitivity in both the original cohort and the validation cohort. The study gave a list of around 170 TCR beta chains associated with cytomegalovirus. The authors suggested that the approach could potentially be extended to other disease states and immunological phenotypes.

The library was built by means of the immunoSEQ multiplex PCR assay. The source study handled its data this way. A statistical classification framework was built for diagnosing cytomegalovirus status from the catalog of TCR beta chain sequences. TCRdb limited this immuneACCESS table to in-frame rearrangements with V and J called. A share of clones is missing; checked studies link under half to unresolved V genes, and the rest is unexplained. The DNA gave D and trimming, while V, J and clone size come from that table. A total of about 160,000 clones appear in this sample, about 90% of them only once. The ten most abundant clones make up 4% to 5% of the sample. Separate from the roughly 630-subject first cohort, the validation cohort of 120 subjects was the group to which the donors belonged. Per the germline V gene, SGHRS is the CDR1 and YFSETQ is the CDR2. The CDR3 sequence holds 15 residues, the cysteine and phenylalanine included. Of all the DNA, just the CDR3 is kept, 45 bases in frame from base 1. V gives up 3 bases and J gives up 3 bases, and the segment between their germline ends measures 12 bases.

Sequencing was performed on PBMCs. The chain is made from TRBV5-1 and TRBJ2-2; the D gene cannot be named for sure. This TCR was sampled from a man younger than 30 in good health and CMV-seropositive. The CDR3 corresponds to CASSSLSQDTGELFF. The sequence in DNA is TGCGCCAGCAGCTCCTTGAGTCAAGACACCGGGGAGCTGTTTTTT.